This TCR beta chain stems from a study of control samples from healthy donors and cancer patients. Here immunoSEQ multiplex PCR was the method, and the copy in TCRdb shows in-frame clones only, minus some. The sample includes approximately 150,000 clones, approximately 86% of them seen just once. Per the germline V gene, CDR1 is MNHEY and CDR2 is SVGEGT. J was trimmed by 2 bases and V by 5 bases; bases with no gene match: 2. The CDR3 has 14 amino acids. The chain recombines TRBV6-2 or TRBV6-3 with TRBJ2-7; 11 positions agree with TRBD1. This clonotype was sampled from a man aged 18 to 29 in good health. The sequenced sample consisted of blood. The CDR3 here is CASSRTGGPYEQYF. CDR3 nucleotide sequence: TGTGCCAGCAGTCGGACAGGGGGCCCCTACGAGCAGTACTTC.